The clone carrying this T cell receptor beta chain has at least ten counts. Its antigen is currently unknown. RNA fractions of 10%, 30% or 50% and roughly 20,000 to 1,000,000 sorted cells were the source of naive CD8 libraries. Bulk TCR libraries used previously described methods and listed TCR primers. MiXCR, applied by TCRdb to the PCR reads, yields one record per CDR3 protein. The repertoire has some 320,000 distinct CDR3 sequences, about a fifth of them found once; the top ten carry roughly 0.8%. This sample is part of a study of molecular identifiers for immune sequencing clone quantification. General study findings and limits: Barcode-sharing identical TCR molecules could underestimate highly expanded clone sizes. It was shown that clones above 20 RNA copies held over 99% of effector molecules, but under 1% in naive cells.

CDR3 size: 17 residues. The J segment lost 4 bases and the V segment lost 1 base, leaving 7 bases of the junction unmatched. Germline assignment: CDR1 LGHNA and CDR2 YSLEER. The TCR was taken from a human donor in good health. Some libraries in this study had Jurkat cell RNA spiked in. The V and J genes are TRBV4-3 and TRBJ2-1; 10 positions match TRBD2. Input material: naive CD8+ T cells from blood, with Jurkat cell RNA spiked in. Noted subset: FACS-sorted CD8+CD4-CCR7+CD45RA+ naive T cells. The CDR3 spells CASSQVRASGSYNEQFF. CDR3 bases: TGCGCCAGCAGCCAAGTAAGGGCTAGCGGGAGTTACAATGAGCAGTTCTTC.